The 27 T cell receptor delta chains below all came from one sample that was sequenced in a study of gamma-delta chains in newborns, infants, children. TCRdb ran CATT on the reads. The data show fewer than 9,500 delta-chain clones, with around 21% seen just once and approximately 4.4% held by the top ten. Sequencing was done on a sample of blood. The receptor source for this set is a child who was a newborn, infant or young child, either healthy, febrile or measles-vaccinated (not recorded which).

In its sample, this clone ranks as medium-sized. The V gene is TRDV2, the J gene TRDJ1, with D maybe TRDD3 (5 bases). This CDR3 comprises 14 residues. V shed 0 bases and J shed 0 bases, with 7 bases lying between them. Germline values: CDR1 GEAIGNYY, CDR2 EKD. CDR3 loop: CACDTWGHTDKLIF. CDR3 nucleotide sequence: TGTGCCTGTGACACCTGGGGACACACCGATAAACTCATCTTT.

The rearrangement joins TRDV3 to TRDJ1; D is possibly TRDD3 (6 bases). Germline values: CDR1 TVYSNPD, CDR2 GDNSRS (reference sequence). The CDR3 is 12 residues long. Trimming stripped 0 bases from V and 4 bases from J, with 9 bases between. CDR3: CAFRDTGDKLIF. The CDR3 nucleotides read TGTGCCTTTAGGGATACCGGCGATAAACTCATCTTT.

This clone came up a few times. A read error is possible here, since a much larger clone lies one base away. In the same sample, other DNA sequences code for this CDR3. V gene TRDV2 combines with J gene TRDJ1; the D gene is possibly TRDD3 (6 bases). The germline gives CDR1 GEAIGNYY, CDR2 EKD. The CDR3 has 18 residues. CDR3 sequence (DNA): TGTGCCTGTGACGCCGTATCGGGGACTGGGAGGTACACCGATAAACTCATCTTC. It is translated as CACDAVSGTGRYTDKLIF.

Details on this clone: One junction end does not reproduce the germline sequence, and a read error may be involved. The chain links TRDV2 to TRDJ1, with 9 bases aligning to TRDD3. CDR1 is GEAIGNYY and CDR2 is EKD in the germline V gene. The CDR3 covers 16 residues. The CDR3: CACEKLGDLYTDNLIF. The CDR3 nucleotides read TGTGCCTGTGAAAAGCTGGGGGATCTGTACACCGATAACCTCATCTTT.

This clone is medium-sized (0.01 to 0.1%) within its sample. Distinct nucleotide sequences in the sample also encode this CDR3. The rearrangement joins TRDV2 to TRDJ1, with 13 bases fitting TRDD3. There are 21 residues in the CDR3. From germline, CDR1 is GEAIGNYY and CDR2 EKD. V lost 3 bases, J lost 0 bases, and 18 bases stayed unmatched. CDR3 nucleotides: TGTGCCTGTGACGAGTTACTGGGGGATACGGGAGTCAAATTCTACACCGATAAACTCATCTTT. It translates to CACDELLGDTGVKFYTDKLIF.

With respect to this clone: A junction boundary mismatches the germline segment, possibly from a read error. This chain connects TRDV1 to TRDJ1, with D possibly being TRDD2 (5 bases). The CDR3 is 19 residues long. Germline V lookup: CDR1 TSWWSYY, CDR2 QGS. As DNA, the CDR3 is TGTGCTCTTAGGGAAACTCCCTACGGCTGGTGGTCTTACACCGATAAACTCATCTTT. This gives the protein CALRETPYGWWSYTDKLIF.

The CDR3 DNA is TGTGCTCTTGTGCCTTGGGCTGTCTTACTGGGGGATCCTAGTATGTTCTACACCGATAAACTCATCTTT. Amino acids: CALVPWAVLLGDPSMFYTDKLIF. This sequence joins TRDV1 and TRDJ1; 10 bases are a match to TRDD3. With 7 bases clipped from V and 0 bases from J, the junction kept 29 bases outside the gene matches. CDR1 TSWWSYY and CDR2 QGS come from the germline V gene. The CDR3 is 23 residues long.

This clone counts as medium-sized. The genes are TRDV2 and TRDJ1; D remains unclear. From germline, CDR1 is GEAIGNYY and CDR2 EKD. The CDR3 totals 14 residues. V was shortened by 0 bases and J by 4 bases, with 11 bases between the two germline ends. CDR3 loop: CACDTVGTDDKLIF. CDR3 bases: TGTGCCTGTGACACCGTCGGGACCGACGATAAACTCATCTTT.

As regards this clone: One end of the junction fails to match germline, which may point to a read error. The same CDR3 is also encoded by other DNA sequences in this sample. The chain has TRDV2 and TRDJ1, with TRDD3 matching over 11 bases. This CDR3 contains 18 residues. Germline CDR1 GEAIGNYY, CDR2 EKD. The chain's CDR3 is CACDPVLGDRKDTDKLIF. The CDR3 nucleotides are TGTGCCTGTGACCCTGTACTGGGGGATAGGAAGGACACCGATAAACTCATCTTC.

Comment on this clone: Being one base from a much bigger clone, this may be a read error. DNA of the CDR3: TGTGCCTGTGACACCTTGGGGGATCGGGGGTTCGCCGATAAACCCATCTTT. Residues: CACDTLGDRGFADKPIF. This chain links TRDV2 with TRDJ1, with 8 bases identical to TRDD3. Germline V gene lookup returns CDR1 GEAIGNYY and CDR2 EKD. The CDR3 sequence is 17 residues long.

A note on this clone: One end of the junction is discordant with germline, which a read error may explain. V and J are TRDV2 and TRDJ1; 13 positions match TRDD3. Germline V lookup: CDR1 GEAIGNYY, CDR2 EKD. The CDR3 is 17 residues long. The CDR3 nucleotides are TGTGCCTGTGACAGACTGGGGGATACGCCCTTCACCTATAAACTCATCTTT. Its protein product is CACDRLGDTPFTYKLIF.

CDR3 coding DNA: TGTGCCTGTGATGTTACTGGGGGACCACCAAGGAGGGGCCCCGATAAACTCATCTTT. This codes for CACDVTGGPPRRGPDKLIF. V is TRDV2 and J is TRDJ1; the match to TRDD3 covers 9 bases. V lost 4 bases, J lost 3 bases, and 20 bases stayed unmatched. The CDR3 sequence is 19 residues long. In germline, CDR1 is GEAIGNYY, CDR2 EKD.

J is TRDJ1 and V is TRDV1, with TRDD3 matching 9 bases. This CDR3 region has 22 residues. J lost 1 base, V lost 4 bases, and 25 bases had no gene match. Germline-derived CDR1 and CDR2 are TSWWSYY and QGS. The CDR3 sequence: CALGGRTYPWTGGPLLTDKLIF. The CDR3 region has the DNA TGTGCTCTTGGGGGAAGGACCTACCCATGGACTGGGGGACCCTTGCTCACCGATAAACTCATCTTT.

Details on this clone: Different DNA sequences within this sample yield the same CDR3. This chain connects TRDV2 to TRDJ1; 8 bases are a match to TRDD3. Germline assignment: CDR1 GEAIGNYY and CDR2 EKD. CDR3 size: 15 residues. V trimming: 3 bases; J trimming: 0 bases; junction bases outside the gene matches: 5. The CDR3 nucleotides read TGTGCCTGTGACCTACTGGGGGGTCACACCGATAAACTCATCTTT. Its protein product is CACDLLGGHTDKLIF.

As concerns this clone: The germline gene is not matched at one end of the junction; a read error may be the cause. This chain uses TRDV2 with TRDJ1, with D unresolved. CDR3 length equals 13 residues. Germline V gives CDR1 GEAIGNYY, CDR2 EKD. The CDR3 here is CAGDPIGTDNIIF. CDR3 coding DNA: TGTGCCGGTGACCCCATTGGAACCGATAACATCATCTTT.

In its sample, this clone was seen a few times. The genes are TRDV2 and TRDJ1; 12 nucleotides line up with TRDD3. V gave up 2 bases and J gave up 2 bases; unmatched junction bases: 11. The CDR3 length is 18 residues. Looked up from germline, CDR1 is GEAIGNYY and CDR2 is EKD. The CDR3 protein is CACDILTGGYQGTDKLIF. For the CDR3, the DNA is TGTGCCTGTGACATCCTAACTGGGGGATACCAGGGGACCGATAAACTCATCTTT.

As for this clone: Since a much larger clone is just one base distant, this may be a read error. The chain recombines TRDV2 with TRDJ1; TRDD3 might be the D (6 bases). Germline CDR1 is GEAIGNYY and CDR2 is EKD. V was cut by 2 bases and J by 0 bases, with 27 bases left in between. The CDR3 loop spans 20 amino acids. The CDR3 DNA reads as TGTGCCTGTGACAGACTGGAGGATACTACGCAAATCCCATACACCGATAAACTCATCTTT. Residues: CACDRLEDTTQIPYTDKLIF.

This clone has just a few counts. The chain is built from TRDV2 and TRDJ2; TRDD3 matches at 10 bases. Germline CDR1 reads GEAIGNYY; CDR2 reads EKD. After removal of 0 bases from V and 0 bases from J, the junction contained 21 bases not matched to a gene. The length of the CDR3 is 23 residues. CDR3 loop: CACDTIASGGTGDTPSLTAQLFF. The CDR3 nucleotides read TGTGCCTGTGACACCATAGCGTCCGGCGGGACGGGGGATACGCCTTCTTTGACAGCACAACTCTTCTTT.

About this clone itself: Being one base from a much bigger clone, this may be a read error. This sample includes further DNA sequences coding for the same CDR3. CDR3 sequence reads: CALGELVNGHTDKLIF. The CDR3 bases are TGCGCTCTTGGGGAACTAGTAAACGGGCACACCGATAAACTCATCTTT. J is TRDJ1 and V is TRDV1; a possible D gene is TRDD3 (5 bases). The length of the CDR3 is 16 residues. The germline V gene has CDR1 TSWWSYY and CDR2 QGS.

This chain links TRDV2 with TRDJ1, with 8 bases matching TRDD3. Germline-derived CDR1 and CDR2 are GEAIGNYY and EKD. V lost 3 bases to trimming and J lost 6 bases; unmatched junction nucleotides: 5. The CDR3 is 13 amino acids. The CDR3 is CACDALGGYKLIF. In DNA form, the CDR3 reads TGTGCCTGTGACGCACTGGGGGGCTATAAACTCATCTTT.

V usage is TRDV2 and J usage is TRDJ2; TRDD3 matches at 9 bases. Germline trimming cut 3 bases from V and 4 bases from J; bases unmatched to any gene: 11. This CDR3 spans 17 amino acids. From germline, CDR1 is GEAIGNYY and CDR2 EKD. This CDR3 is CACDGLRGDTGTAQLFF. CDR3 nucleotides: TGTGCCTGTGACGGCCTACGGGGGGATACTGGGACAGCACAACTCTTCTTT.

This clone was seen only a few times. The chain recombines TRDV2 with TRDJ1; 10 bases are shared with TRDD3. CDR3 length: 16 amino acids. Germline CDR1 and CDR2: GEAIGNYY and EKD. Unmatched junction bases numbered 13, after V lost 3 bases and J lost 7 bases. The chain's CDR3 is CACDSLTGGSLGKLIF. As DNA, the CDR3 is TGTGCCTGTGACTCCCTGACTGGGGGATCCTTGGGTAAACTCATCTTT.

The V and J genes are TRDV1 and TRDJ1; 9 nucleotides align to TRDD3. J lost 5 bases, V lost 1 base, and 23 bases had no gene match. The CDR3 runs to 21 residues. CDR1 and CDR2 (germline): TSWWSYY, QGS. In nucleotides, the CDR3 is TGTGCTCTTGGGGAACATCAGCGAGGAGGCTGGGGGATTCTCCGGCCGGATAAACTCATCTTT. Translation gives CALGEHQRGGWGILRPDKLIF.

A word on this clone: At the DNA level, this CDR3 is encoded by other sequences in the same sample as well. The chain carries TRDV2 and TRDJ1, with 7 bases matching TRDD3. The CDR3 extends over 15 amino acids. Germline V CDR1 and CDR2: GEAIGNYY, EKD. Trimming removed 1 base from V and 0 bases from J; junction bases left unmatched: 4. CDR3 loop: CACDTVGDYTDKLIF. CDR3 nucleotides: TGTGCCTGTGACACGGTGGGGGACTACACCGATAAACTCATCTTT.

Here the CDR3 reads CALGFFLRRWGIRGDDKLIF. The CDR3 nucleotides are TGTGCTCTTGGGTTCTTCCTACGAAGGTGGGGGATACGCGGGGACGATAAACTCATCTTT. The V call is TRDV1, the J call TRDJ1, with 11 bases that match TRDD3. CDR1 and CDR2 from the germline V gene are TSWWSYY and QGS. V shed 5 bases and J 4 bases; nucleotides not matched to a gene: 21. The CDR3 loop spans 20 amino acids.

The chain uses TRDV1 and TRDJ2, with TRDD3 matching over 13 bases. The CDR3 consists of 23 residues. The trim removed 2 bases at V and 6 bases at J, leaving 24 bases unmatched. The germline CDR1 and CDR2 sequences are TSWWSYY and QGS. In DNA form, the CDR3 reads TGTGCTCTTGGGGAAGACGACTACGTCCGTCACTGGGGGATACGTCTGGTTGCAGCACAACTCTTCTTT. This translates into CALGEDDYVRHWGIRLVAAQLFF.

The chain has TRDV2 and TRDJ1, with D possibly being TRDD3 (6 bases). The CDR3 has 15 amino acids. Deletions cut 4 bases from V and 2 bases from J, with 16 bases between. Germline values: CDR1 GEAIGNYY, CDR2 EKD. The DNA for the CDR3 is TGTGCCTGTGATCTACTGTGGGATAATACCGATAAACTCATCTTT. Translated: CACDLLWDNTDKLIF.